The 23 T cell receptor beta chains presented below share a single source sample, sequenced in a study of T-cell reconstitution after alpha-beta-depleted transplantation in children. Preparation of the TCRbeta library involved a method that used unique molecular identifiers. TCRdb ran MiXCR on the PCR reads and lists one entry per CDR3 protein. The table includes 500,000 to 650,000 distinct CDR3 sequences, about an eighth detected once. The material was PBMCs, mostly from graft donor cells, obtained 360 days after TCRalphabeta/CD19-depleted stem cell transplant. The receptors originated from a male patient younger than 18 who had a stem cell transplant for acute myeloid leukemia, so the T cells may come from the graft donor.

The chain couples TRBV6-2 or TRBV6-3 to TRBJ2-7; TRBD2 aligns across 9 bases. The CDR3 consists of 15 residues. V lost 0 bases and J lost 5; bases outside the gene matches: 5. CDR1 is MNHEY and CDR2 is SVGEGT in the germline V gene. The CDR3 nucleotides read TGTGCCAGCAGTTACTCAGCGGGAGGCGTTCACGAGCAGTACTTC. Encoded protein: CASSYSAGGVHEQYF.

The chain has TRBV10-3 and TRBJ2-3; 11 bases line up with TRBD1. Germline CDR1 and CDR2: ENHRY and SYGVKD. V lost 5 bases and J lost 3; bases outside the gene matches: 7. This CDR3 is built from 16 residues. The CDR3 DNA is TGTGCCATCAGTTCCGGACAGGGGGCAGTAACAGATACGCAGTATTTT. Protein: CAISSGQGAVTDTQYF.

This clonotype has just a few counts. For the CDR3, the DNA is TGTGCCAGCAGCCAAGTTTGGGGGTCCTACAATGAGCAGTTCTTC. Translated: CASSQVWGSYNEQFF. The chain links TRBV3-1 to TRBJ2-1; D is tentatively TRBD1 or TRBD2 (5 bases each). The germline V gene has CDR1 LGHDT and CDR2 YNNKEL (reference sequence). Trimming took off 1 base at V and 1 base at J, with 8 bases between the two ends. The length of the CDR3 is 15 residues.

There are many counts of this clonotype. This chain joins TRBV4-2 and TRBJ2-5; D may match TRBD1 or TRBD2 (6 bases each). Trimming shortened V by 2 bases and J by 2 bases, and 21 bases separated the two germline ends. Looked up from germline, CDR1 is LGHNA and CDR2 is YNFKEQ. The CDR3 extends over 18 amino acids. CDR3 coding DNA: TGTGCCAGCAGCCAATTGGGGCGAGGGGGAGGAGGGCAAGAGACCCAGTACTTC. Its translation is CASSQLGRGGGGQETQYF.

The chain has TRBV28 and TRBJ2-3; weak D call: TRBD1 (5 bases). The CDR3 loop spans 17 amino acids. Germline V gives CDR1 MDHEN, CDR2 SYDVKM. The V end lost 2 bases, the J end lost 0 bases, and 15 bases lay between the germline ends. In DNA form, the CDR3 reads TGTGCCAGCAGTTTAAACTATGGGGCAGGGAGCACAGATACGCAGTATTTT. Translating gives CASSLNYGAGSTDTQYF.

The chain uses TRBV29-1 and TRBJ2-7; 9 positions agree with TRBD1. Trimming removed 6 bases from V and 4 bases from J; junction bases left unmatched: 7. The CDR3 spans 13 residues. CDR1 is SQVTM and CDR2 is ANQGSEA in the germline V gene. The CDR3 is CSVYDRGVYEQYF. CDR3 in DNA: TGCAGCGTCTACGACAGGGGGGTTTACGAGCAGTACTTC.

The sample holds a few counts of this clonotype. The chain links TRBV5-1 to TRBJ2-1; no reliable D call. Trimming removed 0 bases at V and 2 bases at J, with 9 bases between. The CDR3 has 15 residues. CDR1 and CDR2 (germline): SGHRS, YFSETQ. The CDR3 DNA follows: TGCGCCAGCAGCTTGGACATGGCGGCCTACAATGAGCAGTTCTTC. It codes for CASSLDMAAYNEQFF.

The rearrangement links TRBV7-9 to TRBJ2-1; no definite D call. Trimming shortened V by 8 bases and J by 7 bases, and 15 bases separated the two germline ends. This CDR3 has 13 residues. Germline CDR1 and CDR2: SEHNR and FQNEAQ (reference sequence). The CDR3 coding sequence is TGTGCCAGCCGGGCCCTTAGCCGTAATGAGCAGTTCTTC. This gives the protein CASRALSRNEQFF.

CDR3 loop: CASSLSTGLITGELFF. The CDR3 coding sequence is TGTGCCAGCAGTTTATCCACGGGCCTAATCACCGGGGAGCTGTTTTTT. This chain joins TRBV12-3 or TRBV12-4 and TRBJ2-2, with D unclear. The CDR3 is 16 amino acids. The V end lost 2 bases, the J end lost 4 bases, and 14 bases lay between the germline ends.

The V gene is TRBV28, the J gene TRBJ1-2, with a weak D call TRBD1 (6 bases). The CDR3 is 17 amino acids. V dropped 3 bases and J dropped 0 bases, with 17 bases sitting between them. Germline assignment: CDR1 MDHEN and CDR2 SYDVKM. CDR3 DNA: TGTGCCAGCAGTTTGCTCTCGGGGGGCCTTACTAACTATGGCTACACCTTC. Protein: CASSLLSGGLTNYGYTF.

A few counts support this clonotype. The chain joins TRBV20-1 to TRBJ2-7; TRBD2 is a possible D gene (5 bases). V lost 0 bases, J lost 5 bases, and 17 bases lay in between. Germline-derived CDR1 and CDR2 are DFQATT and SNEGSKA (reference sequence). The CDR3 length is 15 residues. The CDR3, as DNA: TGCAGTGCTAGAGATCTATTGGGAGAAGTCAACGAGCAGTACTTC. It yields the protein CSARDLLGEVNEQYF.

This clonotype showed up many times. The chain couples TRBV12-3 or TRBV12-4 to TRBJ2-7, with TRBD2 as a possible D gene (6 bases). CDR3 length: 15 residues. Trimming took 1 base from V and 2 from J, leaving 12 bases between them. Here the CDR3 reads CASSLGGGRAYEQYF. CDR3 coding DNA: TGTGCCAGCAGTTTAGGGGGAGGACGGGCCTACGAGCAGTACTTC.

This clonotype was picked up a small number of times. This rearrangement joins TRBV7-6 to TRBJ2-3; either TRBD1 or TRBD2 may fit D (6 bases each). Germline CDR1 reads SGHVS; CDR2 reads FNYEAQ. The CDR3 is 18 residues long. The V and J ends lost 1 base and 2 bases respectively, with 19 bases between them. The CDR3 DNA follows: TGTGCCAGCAGCTTAGGGGGGGCGGGCCACAGATTCACAGATACGCAGTATTTT. It yields the protein CASSLGGAGHRFTDTQYF.

Points on this clonotype: A read error is likely, as this CDR3 ends without the conserved phenylalanine or tryptophan. The V and J genes are TRBV20-1 and TRBJ1-5, with no clear D. V was shortened by 7 bases and J by 3 bases, with 19 bases between the two germline ends. The CDR3 is made up of 15 amino acids. Per the germline V gene, CDR1 is DFQATT and CDR2 is SNEGSKA (reference sequence). The CDR3: CSGGSANRFNQPQHC. The CDR3 nucleotides are TGCAGTGGGGGAAGCGCCAACAGATTCAATCAGCCCCAGCATTGT.

This clonotype occurred a few times. The chain carries TRBV5-1 and TRBJ2-1; 13 nucleotides match TRBD2. CDR1 and CDR2 (germline): SGHRS, YFSETQ. V was clipped by 1 base and J by 0 bases; unmatched bases: 16. The CDR3 is 22 amino acids. CDR3 DNA: TGCGCCAGCAGCTTGAGGGTTCCAGGACTAGCGGGAGAGAGGGGCTCCTACAATGAGCAGTTCTTC. It is translated as CASSLRVPGLAGERGSYNEQFF.

The rearrangement joins TRBV29-1 to TRBJ2-7; TRBD2 agrees at 10 bases. V lost 6 bases and J lost 3; bases outside the gene matches: 11. CDR3 size: 15 residues. Germline CDR1 SQVTM, CDR2 ANQGSEA. The CDR3 DNA reads TGCAGCGTCCCTATTGCTAGCGGGAGCAGCTACGAGCAGTACTTC. Residues: CSVPIASGSSYEQYF.

This clonotype was picked up many times. This rearrangement joins TRBV2 to TRBJ2-5; a possible D gene is TRBD2 (6 bases). The CDR3 has 15 residues. Trimming pared 5 bases from V and 5 bases from J, leaving 18 bases between. Germline assignment: CDR1 SNHLY and CDR2 FYNNEI. Here the CDR3 reads CASSYREPRGETQYF. CDR3 coding DNA: TGTGCCAGCAGTTACCGGGAGCCCCGTGGGGAGACCCAGTACTTC.

This clonotype was counted only a few times. This chain connects TRBV29-1 to TRBJ2-7; possible D gene TRBD1, 5 bases. Trimming took 3 bases from V and 0 from J, leaving 15 bases between them. Germline V gene lookup returns CDR1 SQVTM and CDR2 ANQGSEA. The CDR3 contains 15 residues. As DNA, the CDR3 is TGCAGCGTTGAGGAAAGGACACCCAGCTCCTACGAGCAGTACTTC. Residues: CSVEERTPSSYEQYF.

The J gene is TRBJ2-7, the V gene TRBV5-1; 11 bases are a match to TRBD2. The CDR3 has 16 amino acids. The junction had 11 bases not matched to a gene; V was cut back by 4 bases and J by 5 bases. The germline V gene has CDR1 SGHRS and CDR2 YFSETQ. CDR3 sequence: CASSPKIAGGPDEQYF. Here the CDR3 DNA reads TGCGCCAGCAGCCCCAAAATAGCGGGAGGGCCGGACGAGCAGTACTTC.

This clonotype was seen more than once but under ten times. This chain connects TRBV6-2 or TRBV6-3 to TRBJ1-2, with 7 nucleotides matching TRBD1. The CDR3 covers 14 residues. The germline CDR1 and CDR2 sequences are MNHEY and SVGEGT. Trimming cost V 1 base and J 4 bases; bases outside gene matches: 3. CDR3 DNA sequence: TGTGCCAGCAGTTACTGGGGACAGTCCTATGGCTACACCTTC. This codes for CASSYWGQSYGYTF.

This clonotype was seen only a few times. The chain links TRBV20-1 to TRBJ2-7; D is perhaps TRBD1 (6 bases). From germline, CDR1 is DFQATT and CDR2 SNEGSKA (reference sequence). The CDR3 extends over 13 amino acids. Trimming pared 5 bases from V and 9 bases from J, leaving 20 bases between. The CDR3 protein is CSARTGTYERQYF. The DNA of the CDR3 is TGCAGTGCTCGGACCGGGACATATGAACGGCAGTACTTC.

The rearrangement links TRBV7-2 to TRBJ2-3; D may be TRBD2 (6 bases). Germline values: CDR1 SGHTA, CDR2 FQGNSA. The V end was cut by 1 base, the J end by 4 bases, with 15 bases between. The CDR3 is made up of 16 amino acids. The CDR3 DNA reads TGTGCCAGCAGCTTAGGTCACTTACTAGCAGCAGATACGCAGTATTTT. This encodes CASSLGHLLAADTQYF.

The chain uses TRBV5-5 and TRBJ2-1; D uncertain. The germline V gene has CDR1 SGHKS and CDR2 YYEKEE (reference sequence). V was trimmed by 6 bases and J by 12 bases, leaving 13 bases between them. The CDR3 runs to 11 residues. DNA of the CDR3: TGTGCCAGCACCCTAATTGTCGGGCAGTTCTTC. Protein product: CASTLIVGQFF.